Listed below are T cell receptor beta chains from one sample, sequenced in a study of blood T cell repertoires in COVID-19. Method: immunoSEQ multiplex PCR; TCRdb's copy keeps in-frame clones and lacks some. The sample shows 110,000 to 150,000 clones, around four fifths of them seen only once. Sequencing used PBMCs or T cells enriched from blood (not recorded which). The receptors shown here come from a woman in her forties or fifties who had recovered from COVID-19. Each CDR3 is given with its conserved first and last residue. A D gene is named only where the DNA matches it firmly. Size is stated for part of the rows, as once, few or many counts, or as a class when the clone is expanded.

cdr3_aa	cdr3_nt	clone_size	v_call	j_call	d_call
CASSLVEGRGYQPQHF	TGTGCCAGCAGCTTAGTAGAAGGGCGCGGGTATCAGCCCCAGCATTTT	NA	TRBV7-2	TRBJ1-5	NA
CASSDEGASYEQYF	TGTGCCAGCAGTGATGAGGGGGCGAGCTACGAGCAGTACTTC	NA	TRBV6-1	TRBJ2-7	TRBD1
CASVGFAHSNQPQHF	TGTGCCAGTGTCGGTTTCGCCCATAGCAATCAGCCCCAGCATTTT	NA	TRBV19	TRBJ1-5	NA
CASSPDSVHRELFF	TGTGCCAGCAGCCCAGACAGTGTTCACCGGGAGCTGTTTTTT	NA	TRBV7-9	TRBJ2-2	NA
CASTEWARGLSTEAFF	TGTGCCAGCACCGAGTGGGCCAGGGGGCTGAGCACTGAAGCTTTCTTT	NA	TRBV9	TRBJ1-1	TRBD1
CASNDRTRTGELFF	TGTGCCAGCAATGACAGAACCCGCACCGGGGAGCTGTTTTTT	NA	TRBV28	TRBJ2-2	NA
CASSSPGKPSELFF	TGTGCCAGCAGCTCGCCAGGGAAACCATCGGAGCTGTTTTTT	few	TRBV7-6	TRBJ2-2	NA
CASSFGQLNTEAFF	TGCGCCAGCAGCTTCGGACAGTTGAACACTGAAGCTTTCTTT	many	TRBV5-1	TRBJ1-1	NA
CASSAGQGVEKLFF	TGTGCCAGCAGCGCGGGACAGGGTGTCGAAAAACTGTTTTTT	NA	TRBV5-8	TRBJ1-4	TRBD1
CSVAEIQEVGGYTF	TGCAGCGTCGCTGAAATACAAGAGGTGGGTGGCTACACCTTC	NA	TRBV29-1	TRBJ1-2	NA
CASSSPIRDRGGFEQYF	TGTGCCAGCAGTTCCCCAATCCGGGACAGGGGAGGGTTCGAGCAGTACTTC	few	TRBV28	TRBJ2-7	TRBD1
CASSPGTANTNTEAFF	TGTGCCAGCAGCCCAGGGACAGCTAATACCAACACTGAAGCTTTCTTT	NA	TRBV7-9	TRBJ1-1	TRBD1
CASGTDRGDQPQHF	TGTGCTAGTGGTACCGACAGGGGGGATCAGCCCCAGCATTTT	NA	TRBV12-5	TRBJ1-5	TRBD1
CASSPPSSSTGETQYF	TGTGCCAGCAGCCCCCCCTCCTCTTCGACTGGGGAGACCCAGTACTTC	NA	TRBV9	TRBJ2-5	NA
CAISEVFRQAYEQYF	TGTGCCATCAGTGAAGTCTTCAGACAGGCCTACGAGCAGTACTTC	NA	TRBV10-3	TRBJ2-7	NA
CASSPVDRAGNEQFF	TGTGCCAGCAGCCCAGTGGACAGGGCGGGGAATGAGCAGTTCTTC	NA	TRBV3-1/TRBV3-2	TRBJ2-1	TRBD1
CASSYGQGNEKLFF	TGTGCCAGCAGTTACGGGCAGGGTAATGAAAAACTGTTTTTT	NA	TRBV6-5	TRBJ1-4	NA
CASSQDRQGAAEAFF	TGTGCCAGCAGCCAAGATCGACAGGGCGCTGCTGAAGCTTTCTTT	NA	TRBV4-2	TRBJ1-1	TRBD1
CASSPGGDTQYF	TGTGCCAGCAGCCCTGGAGGAGATACGCAGTATTTT	NA	TRBV3-1/TRBV3-2	TRBJ2-3	NA
CASSPMMGQRETQYF	TGTGCCAGCTCACCCATGATGGGACAGCGGGAGACCCAGTACTTC	NA	TRBV18	TRBJ2-5	TRBD1
CAISVGSGGNFYGYTF	TGTGCCATCAGTGTTGGTAGTGGGGGGAACTTTTATGGCTACACCTTC	NA	TRBV10-3	TRBJ1-2	NA
CASSLTRRGNQPQHF	TGTGCCAGCAGTTTAACAAGGAGAGGCAATCAGCCCCAGCATTTT	few	TRBV27	TRBJ1-5	NA
CARSPMELTETNEKLFF	TGTGCCAGAAGCCCGATGGAGTTGACGGAAACTAATGAAAAACTGTTTTTT	NA	TRBV5-3	TRBJ1-4	NA
CASSPGQGSTYGYTF	TGTGCCAGCAGCCCAGGACAGGGTTCGACCTATGGCTACACCTTC	NA	TRBV7-3	TRBJ1-2	TRBD1
CSVGPDTGQGSNYGYTF	TGCAGCGTGGGGCCCGATACGGGACAGGGATCTAACTATGGCTACACCTTC	NA	TRBV29-1	TRBJ1-2	TRBD1
CAISSSAREEKLFF	TGTGCCATCTCATCGTCGGCTCGGGAAGAAAAACTGTTTTTT	NA	TRBV28	TRBJ1-4	NA
CASTQRVDYGYTF	TGTGCCAGCACACAACGGGTAGATTATGGCTACACCTTC	NA	TRBV28	TRBJ1-2	NA
CAWSEWSSNYGYTF	TGTGCCTGGAGTGAGTGGAGCAGTAACTATGGCTACACCTTC	NA	TRBV30	TRBJ1-2	NA
CASSLKGVLYGYTF	TGTGCCAGCAGTTTGAAGGGGGTCTTGTATGGCTACACCTTC	NA	TRBV28	TRBJ1-2	NA
CASSTVTYEQYF	TGTGCCAGCAGCACAGTCACCTACGAGCAGTACTTC	NA	TRBV28	TRBJ2-7	NA
CASSLEQATPLHF	TGCGCCAGCAGCTTGGAGCAAGCTACACCCCTCCACTTT	NA	TRBV5-1	TRBJ1-6	NA
CASSNRVGNTEAFF	TGTGCCAGCAGTAACAGGGTTGGGAACACTGAAGCTTTCTTT	NA	TRBV28	TRBJ1-1	NA
CASNPATSGQETQYF	TGTGCCAGCAACCCGGCTACTAGCGGCCAAGAGACCCAGTACTTC	NA	TRBV6-5	TRBJ2-5	TRBD2
CASSYSAGARETQYF	TGTGCCAGCAGTTACTCGGCGGGGGCAAGAGAGACCCAGTACTTC	NA	TRBV6-5	TRBJ2-5	NA
CASSFFVTAYEQYF	TGTGCCAGCAGCTTTTTTGTGACAGCATACGAGCAGTACTTC	NA	TRBV5-5	TRBJ2-7	NA
CASSLEVGRGRPEAFF	TGTGCCAGCAGCTTAGAAGTCGGCAGGGGGCGACCTGAAGCTTTCTTT	NA	TRBV11-2	TRBJ1-1	TRBD1
CASSQDSLGAVNEKLFF	TGCGCCAGCAGCCAAGATAGCCTGGGGGCTGTTAATGAAAAACTGTTTTTT	NA	TRBV4-1	TRBJ1-4	NA
CASSRGLGDTDTQYF	TGTGCCAGCAGCCGGGGACTGGGGGACACAGATACGCAGTATTTT	NA	TRBV7-9	TRBJ2-3	NA
CASSSGGYNEQFF	TGTGCCAGCAGCAGCGGGGGGTACAATGAGCAGTTCTTC	NA	TRBV7-3	TRBJ2-1	TRBD2
CASSFRAGELFF	TGTGCCAGCAGTTTTCGGGCCGGGGAGCTGTTTTTT	NA	TRBV28	TRBJ2-2	NA
CASSAMGLSGNTIYF	TGTGCCAGTAGTGCCATGGGGCTTTCTGGAAACACCATATATTTT	NA	TRBV19	TRBJ1-3	NA
CSVGVNSNQPQHF	TGCAGCGTTGGAGTGAATAGCAATCAGCCCCAGCATTTT	NA	TRBV29-1	TRBJ1-5	NA
CASSPQTENYGYTF	TGCGCCAGCAGCCCTCAGACAGAAAACTATGGCTACACCTTC	NA	TRBV5-1	TRBJ1-2	NA
CASSLSGTGYNEQFF	TGTGCCAGCAGCCTGTCCGGGACAGGGTACAATGAGCAGTTCTTC	NA	TRBV7-3	TRBJ2-1	TRBD1
CSASQGQQYGYTF	TGCAGTGCTAGTCAGGGACAGCAATATGGCTACACCTTC	once	TRBV20-1	TRBJ1-2	TRBD1
CASSLPSGGALVEQFF	TGCGCCAGCAGCCTTCCTAGCGGGGGGGCTTTGGTTGAGCAGTTCTTC	NA	TRBV4-1	TRBJ2-1	TRBD2
CASSNGGREYEQYF	TGTGCCAGCTCCAATGGGGGCAGGGAGTACGAGCAGTACTTC	NA	TRBV18	TRBJ2-7	NA
CSAYWETQYF	TGCAGTGCCTATTGGGAGACCCAGTACTTC	few	TRBV20-1	TRBJ2-5	NA
CASSRGAENTEAFF	TGTGCCAGCAGTCGGGGGGCGGAGAACACTGAAGCTTTCTTT	NA	TRBV5-4	TRBJ1-1	NA
CASSPSSGQNTIYF	TGTGCCAGCTCACCAAGTTCAGGACAAAACACCATATATTTT	NA	TRBV18	TRBJ1-3	NA
CASSPRRLQGQANYGYTF	TGTGCCAGCAGTCCCAGACGATTACAGGGGCAAGCTAACTATGGCTACACCTTC	NA	TRBV27	TRBJ1-2	TRBD1
CATSGQGASHLSEKLFF	TGTGCCACCAGCGGACAGGGGGCGAGTCATCTGAGCGAAAAACTGTTTTTT	once	TRBV15	TRBJ1-4	TRBD1
CASSSTYPGEGNYGYTF	TGTGCCAGCAGCTCAACCTACCCAGGGGAGGGAAACTATGGCTACACCTTC	NA	TRBV7-8	TRBJ1-2	NA
CATSDTRAGSYNEQFF	TGTGCCACCAGTGATACCAGGGCCGGCTCCTACAATGAGCAGTTCTTC	NA	TRBV24-1	TRBJ2-1	NA
CASTRVKNTGELFF	TGTGCCAGCACCCGGGTCAAAAACACCGGGGAGCTGTTTTTT	NA	TRBV7-8	TRBJ2-2	NA
CASSLAYGGPDTQYF	TGTGCCAGCAGCTTAGCTTATGGGGGCCCAGATACGCAGTATTTT	many	TRBV11-2	TRBJ2-3	NA